The next 30 T cell receptor beta chains were all read from a single sample in a study of blood T cell repertoires in COVID-19 (dated by TCRdb to about 2020). Receptor libraries were prepared by the immunoSEQ multiplex PCR assay. The source is immuneACCESS, and TCRdb retained only in-frame sequences with V and J called. Part of the clones is not carried over; for the studies checked, unresolved V genes explain less than half of this, and the remainder is unexplained. This sample is represented by hundreds of thousands of clones; about nine tenths of them were singletons. Over 0.85% of the sample goes to the ten largest clones. Sequences were obtained from PBMCs or T cells enriched from blood (not recorded which). The receptors were gathered from a man aged 45-65 years who had been exposed to COVID-19.

The V call is TRBV6-4, the J call TRBJ2-3; the match to TRBD1 covers 10 bases. The V segment lost 0 bases and the J segment 4 bases; nucleotides outside the gene matches: 1. The CDR3 consists of 15 residues. From germline, CDR1 is MRHNA and CDR2 SNTAGT. The CDR3 spells CASSDSTGGADTQYF. DNA for the CDR3: TGTGCCAGCAGTGACTCGACAGGGGGCGCAGATACGCAGTATTTT.

J is TRBJ1-3 and V is TRBV27, with D perhaps TRBD1 (6 bases). V gave up 6 bases and J gave up 4 bases, with 13 bases separating them. The CDR3 spans 14 residues. The germline CDR1 and CDR2 sequences are MNHEY and SMNVEV (reference sequence). The CDR3 reads CASSRGHAGNTIYF. DNA of the CDR3: TGTGCCAGCAGCCGGGGACACGCAGGAAACACCATATATTTT.

The J gene is TRBJ2-1, the V gene TRBV6-5; no clear D. V lost 7 bases to trimming and J lost 0 bases, with 13 bases between them. The germline gives CDR1 MNHEY, CDR2 SVGAGI. This CDR3 contains 15 residues. CDR3 coding DNA: TGTGCCAGCACCTCACGATGGAGCTCCTACAATGAGCAGTTCTTC. Translated: CASTSRWSSYNEQFF.

J is TRBJ2-1 and V is TRBV7-3; D not certain. CDR1 is SGHTA, CDR2 FQGTGA, per germline. Trimming shortened V by 5 bases and J by 8 bases, and 22 bases separated the two germline ends. This CDR3 is built from 16 residues. DNA for the CDR3: TGTGCCAGCAGCCTAAGGGTGGTTAGCTCTCGCGATGAGCAGTTCTTC. This encodes CASSLRVVSSRDEQFF.

This sequence joins TRBV5-5 and TRBJ2-1, with D maybe TRBD1 (5 bases). Germline loops: CDR1 SGHKS, CDR2 YYEKEE (reference sequence). This CDR3 is built from 16 residues. V was cut by 2 bases and J by 2 bases, with 14 bases left in between. CDR3 residues: CASSFLGQGPYNEQFF. The CDR3, as DNA: TGTGCCAGCAGCTTTCTGGGGCAGGGCCCCTACAATGAGCAGTTCTTC.

The chain couples TRBV28 to TRBJ1-2, with 8 nucleotides matching TRBD1. The CDR3 spans 16 residues. The J segment lost 5 bases and the V segment lost 5 bases, leaving 13 bases of the junction unmatched. Germline V lookup: CDR1 MDHEN, CDR2 SYDVKM. CDR3 bases: TGTGCCAGCAGTGGGGACACAGGGGGAATGCGGTATGGCTACACCTTC. Protein sequence: CASSGDTGGMRYGYTF.

V is TRBV7-8 and J is TRBJ2-4; D perhaps matches TRBD2 (6 bases). Deletions cut 5 bases from V and 1 base from J, with 15 bases between. CDR3 length: 16 residues. Germline CDR1 and CDR2: SGHVS and FQNEAQ. The CDR3 DNA reads as TGTGCCAGCAGCCCAATGCGGGGCTATGCCAAAAACATTCAGTACTTC. Protein: CASSPMRGYAKNIQYF.

This chain links TRBV2 with TRBJ1-5; D call uncertain. There are 13 residues in the CDR3. Germline V gives CDR1 SNHLY, CDR2 FYNNEI. With 3 bases removed from V and 7 bases from J, the gap between germline ends came to 10 bases. The CDR3 reads CASSDDYLQPQHF. The CDR3 DNA follows: TGTGCCAGCAGTGATGATTACTTGCAGCCCCAGCATTTT.

The J gene is TRBJ1-4, the V gene TRBV5-4; D not resolved. The CDR3 has 14 amino acids. Germline assignment: CDR1 SGHNT and CDR2 YYREEE (reference sequence). The V and J ends lost 4 bases and 4 bases respectively, with 11 bases between them. The CDR3 bases are TGTGCCAGCAGCAACCAGGCTATTAATGAAAAACTGTTTTTT. It yields the protein CASSNQAINEKLFF.

The V and J genes are TRBV30 and TRBJ1-5, with 9 bases identical to TRBD1. V lost 5 bases, J lost 7 bases, and 6 bases stayed unmatched. The CDR3 is 13 amino acids. Germline V CDR1 and CDR2: GTSNPN, SVGIG (reference sequence). The CDR3 DNA sequence: TGTGCCTGGGGGGACAGGGAGGAGCAGCCCCAGCATTTT. As protein: CAWGDREEQPQHF.

This clone has a single count. The CDR3 DNA sequence: TGTGCCAGCACCCGGGCAGGGCGAGATGAAAAACTGTTTTTT. Protein sequence: CASTRAGRDEKLFF. The J gene is TRBJ1-4, the V gene TRBV5-4; weak D call: TRBD1 (5 bases). The CDR3 is made up of 14 amino acids. Germline CDR1 and CDR2: SGHNT and YYREEE (reference sequence). V lost 6 bases, J lost 6 bases, and 15 bases lay in between.

The gene calls are TRBV2 and TRBJ1-2; D remains unclear. Between the trimmed V and J ends, which lost 6 bases and 8 bases, there was a span of 16 bases. Germline-derived CDR1 and CDR2 are SNHLY and FYNNEI. The CDR3 runs to 13 residues. For the CDR3, the DNA is TGTGCCAGCAGGGGAGACGGAATGGAAGGCTACACCTTC. Amino acid sequence: CASRGDGMEGYTF. Together with reference TRBV2 and TRBJ1-2, the CDR3 gives the full variable domain: EPEVTQTPSHQVTQMGQEVILRCVPISNHLYFYWYRQILGQKVEFLVSFYNNEISEKSEIFDDQFSVERPDGSNFTLKIRSTKLEDSAMYFCASRGDGMEGYTFGSGTRLTVV.

The CDR3 nucleotides are TGCGCCAGCACCTCAGGGGGCTGCGAGCAGTACGTC. Translated, it gives CASTSGGCEQYV. The chain carries TRBV10-1 and TRBJ2-7, with 8 bases identical to TRBD1. CDR1 and CDR2 (germline): WNHNN, SYGVQD (reference sequence). This CDR3 is built from 12 residues. J was trimmed by 6 bases and V by 7 bases; bases with no gene match: 5.

The CDR3 bases are TGTGCCAGCAGTCCTCCGGGGGGTAACAGCTACACCTTC. This gives the protein CASSPPGGNSYTF. This chain connects TRBV27 to TRBJ1-2; the D gene is possibly TRBD1 (5 bases). Germline V CDR1 and CDR2: MNHEY, SMNVEV (reference sequence). CDR3 length equals 13 residues. The V and J ends lost 5 bases and 9 bases respectively, with 16 bases between them.

V and J are TRBV18 and TRBJ1-1, with D possibly matching TRBD1 (6 bases). The germline gives CDR1 KGHSH, CDR2 LQKENI. The CDR3 consists of 13 residues. V lost 4 bases, J lost 11 bases, and 17 bases lay in between. CDR3 residues: CASSLGNREGAFF. The CDR3 bases are TGTGCCAGCTCACTCGGAAACAGGGAGGGGGCTTTCTTT.

This chain connects TRBV11-3 to TRBJ2-2, with TRBD1 matching 7 bases. J was trimmed by 4 bases and V by 3 bases; bases with no gene match: 5. This CDR3 has 15 residues. Germline CDR1 is SGHNT and CDR2 is YENEEA. In DNA form, the CDR3 reads TGTGCCAGCAGCTTCGCAGGGGGAAGCACCGGGGAGCTGTTTTTT. As protein: CASSFAGGSTGELFF.

The chain links TRBV5-8 to TRBJ2-3; the match to TRBD2 covers 12 bases. The germline CDR1 and CDR2 sequences are SGHTS and YDEGEE. The CDR3 sequence is 18 residues long. Trimming at V came to 4 bases and at J to 2 bases, leaving 11 bases not matched to a gene. The CDR3 DNA reads TGTGCCAGCAGCCGGACCTTACTAGCGGGGGGCCCCACAGATACGCAGTATTTT. It codes for CASSRTLLAGGPTDTQYF.

V and J are TRBV6-5 and TRBJ1-1, with TRBD1 identical over 9 bases. The CDR3 runs to 14 residues. Germline CDR1 and CDR2: MNHEY and SVGAGI. Losses at the gene ends were 6 bases for V and 5 bases for J; bases not matched to a gene: 7. CDR3 amino acids: CASSAQGAGTEAFF. In DNA form, the CDR3 reads TGTGCCAGCAGCGCACAGGGGGCTGGAACTGAAGCTTTCTTT.

J is TRBJ2-2 and V is TRBV18, with D unclear. Looked up from germline, CDR1 is KGHSH and CDR2 is LQKENI. This CDR3 has 13 residues. Trimming took 2 bases from V and 2 from J, leaving 3 bases between them. CDR3 DNA: TGTGCCAGCTCACCAGTAAACACCGGGGAGCTGTTTTTT. Its translation is CASSPVNTGELFF.

The rearrangement uses TRBV9 and TRBJ2-3; 9 bases fit TRBD2. J was trimmed by 0 bases and V by 3 bases; bases with no gene match: 2. The V gene's germline CDR1 is SGDLS and CDR2 YYNGEE. This CDR3 has 15 residues. CDR3 sequence: CASSASGESTDTQYF. The CDR3 DNA reads TGTGCCAGCAGCGCTAGCGGGGAAAGCACAGATACGCAGTATTTT.

The V gene is TRBV5-6, the J gene TRBJ2-7; maybe TRBD1 (6 bases). The CDR3 consists of 13 residues. Germline CDR1 reads SGHDT; CDR2 reads YYEEEE. Trimming took 5 bases from V and 1 from J, leaving 10 bases between them. CDR3 in amino acids: CASSPTGSYEQYV. The CDR3 DNA reads as TGTGCCAGCAGTCCTACAGGGTCCTACGAGCAGTACGTC.

The genes are TRBV28 and TRBJ2-3; TRBD1 is a possible D gene (6 bases). This CDR3 is 16 amino acids long. V shed 3 bases and J shed 1 base, with 14 bases lying between them. CDR1 is MDHEN and CDR2 is SYDVKM in the germline V gene. The CDR3 loop reads CASSFIRSGGTDTQYF. The CDR3 coding sequence is TGTGCCAGCAGTTTTATCCGGTCAGGGGGCACAGATACGCAGTATTTT.

The chain carries TRBV28 and TRBJ1-2; TRBD1 aligns across 12 bases. This CDR3 region has 15 residues. Trimming removed 8 bases from V and 8 bases from J; junction bases left unmatched: 12. CDR1 and CDR2 from the germline V gene are MDHEN and SYDVKM. The CDR3 DNA reads as TGTGCCAGCTCGATCGGAGGGACAGGGGGCGCAGGCTACACCTTC. Its translation is CASSIGGTGGAGYTF.

The V gene is TRBV3-1 (or the pseudogene TRBV3-2), the J gene TRBJ1-2; D might be TRBD1 (5 bases). The V end was cut by 3 bases, the J end by 7 bases, with 15 bases between. The germline gives CDR1 LGHDT, CDR2 YNNKEL (reference sequence). The CDR3 consists of 14 residues. CDR3 sequence: CASSQVTGGSGYTF. DNA of the CDR3: TGTGCCAGCAGCCAGGTGACGGGGGGTAGTGGCTACACCTTC.

V usage is TRBV14 and J usage is TRBJ1-2; the D is unclear. The CDR3 is 12 amino acids. The germline V gene encodes CDR1 SGHDN and CDR2 FVKESK. The V end lost 4 bases, the J end lost 7 bases, and 10 bases lay between the germline ends. CDR3 sequence reads: CASSPSFFGYTF. The DNA for the CDR3 is TGTGCCAGCAGCCCGTCCTTCTTTGGCTACACCTTC.

The chain links TRBV5-1 to TRBJ1-2; 7 bases match TRBD1. Looked up from germline, CDR1 is SGHRS and CDR2 is YFSETQ. Trimming removed 4 bases from V and 4 bases from J; junction bases left unmatched: 4. The CDR3 sequence is 13 residues long. The CDR3 protein is CASSDSGGYGYTF. For the CDR3, the DNA is TGCGCCAGCAGCGATTCAGGGGGCTATGGCTACACCTTC.

The V and J genes are TRBV10-3 and TRBJ2-7, with TRBD2 matching 12 bases. The germline CDR1 and CDR2 sequences are ENHRY and SYGVKD. Losses at the gene ends were 0 bases for V and 7 bases for J; bases not matched to a gene: 4. This CDR3 spans 15 amino acids. The CDR3 spells CAISESGLAGKEQYV. In DNA, the CDR3 is TGTGCCATCAGTGAGTCAGGACTAGCGGGAAAGGAGCAGTACGTC.

The chain has TRBV21-1 and TRBJ2-3; the D call in the table, TRBD2, was not verified against the DNA. TRBV21-1 is an annotated pseudogene. CDR3 size: 17 residues. The CDR3 coding sequence is TGTGCCAGCACCTGGAGAGGGCGGGGGTTTTCCACAGATACGCAGTATTTT. Translated, it gives CASTWRGRGFSTDTQYF.

V is TRBV7-9 and J is TRBJ1-6, with D hard to call. Germline V lookup: CDR1 SEHNR, CDR2 FQNEAQ (reference sequence). The CDR3 extends over 17 amino acids. Trimming removed 4 bases from V and 0 bases from J, with 13 bases in between. The CDR3: CASSSHMRSSYNSPLHF. The CDR3 DNA sequence: TGTGCCAGCAGCTCTCACATGAGGAGCTCCTATAATTCACCCCTCCACTTT.

The chain has TRBV18 and TRBJ1-2, with a tentative D call TRBD1 (5 bases). V dropped 6 bases and J dropped 2 bases, with 16 bases sitting between them. Per the germline V gene, CDR1 is KGHSH and CDR2 is LQKENI. The CDR3 runs to 15 residues. CDR3 protein: CASSLSGDGNYGYTF. The CDR3 region has the DNA TGTGCCAGCTCCCTCTCGGGGGACGGGAACTATGGCTACACCTTC.